The clone carrying this TCR beta chain turned up a few times. The repertoire was sequenced with immunoSEQ multiplex PCR; TCRdb's copy has only in-frame clones and lacks some. The data contain roughly 20,000 clones, 55% to 70% of them seen just once; the ten biggest clones take up approximately 0.97%. This entry belongs to a study of graft-versus-host responses after intestinal transplantation. Germline V gene lookup returns CDR1 SEHNR and CDR2 FQNEAQ (reference sequence). This CDR3 comprises 18 residues. V was cut by 4 bases and J by 3 bases, with 25 bases left in between. The clonotype was recovered from a human patient who received an intestinal transplant. This sequence joins TRBV7-9 and TRBJ2-7; perhaps TRBD2 as D (5 bases). The material was alloreactive CD4+ T cells from a mixed lymphocyte reaction culture, obtained before intestinal transplant. The subset here: CFSE-low proliferating T cells sorted from approximately six-day pre-transplant mixed lymphocyte reaction (GvH or HvG direction). Here the CDR3 DNA reads TGTGCCAGCAGCTCATCAGTGGGGAGCAGTTTTAATTACTACGAGCAGTACTTC. It encodes CASSSSVGSSFNYYEQYF.